One sample yielded the 9 T cell receptor beta chains listed below, sequenced in a study of blood T cell repertoires in COVID-19. Sequenced by immunoSEQ multiplex PCR; TCRdb stores in-frame clones only, minus some. This table has approximately 160,000 clones, roughly 86% appearing once. Material: peripheral blood. The source is a man between 45 and 60 years old with active or convalescent COVID-19.

The V call is TRBV7-6, the J call TRBJ2-1; 7 bases are shared with TRBD1. Germline CDR1 SGHVS, CDR2 FNYEAQ. CDR3 length: 16 amino acids. V shed 3 bases, J shed 2 bases, and the junction held 7 bases outside the gene matches. The CDR3 spells CASSLQTGRPYNEQFF. The DNA of the CDR3 is TGTGCCAGCAGCTTGCAGACAGGGAGACCCTACAATGAGCAGTTCTTC. Using reference TRBV7-6 and TRBJ2-1 for the parts outside the CDR3, the full variable domain is GAGVSQSPRYKVTKRGQDVALRCDPISGHVSLYWYRQALGQGPEFLTYFNYEAQQDKSGLPNDRFSAERPEGSISTLTIQRTEQRDSAMYRCASSLQTGRPYNEQFFGPGTRLTVL.

The chain uses TRBV10-1 and TRBJ1-3; D is perhaps TRBD1 (6 bases). The V end lost 6 bases, the J end lost 0 bases, and 18 bases lay between the germline ends. There are 17 residues in the CDR3. The germline V gene encodes CDR1 WNHNN and CDR2 SYGVQD (reference sequence). The chain's CDR3 is CASRERRGRSSGNTIYF. The CDR3 DNA is TGCGCCAGCAGAGAACGCAGGGGACGGAGCTCTGGAAACACCATATATTTT.

Only one count was recorded for this clone. This chain uses TRBV7-2 with TRBJ1-3; possible D gene TRBD1, 5 bases. This CDR3 is built from 12 residues. The V and J ends lost 1 base and 9 bases respectively, with 7 bases between them. CDR1 and CDR2 from the germline V gene are SGHTA and FQGNSA. Here the CDR3 reads CASSLDRTTIYF. The CDR3 DNA is TGTGCCAGCAGCTTAGACAGGACCACCATATATTTT.

This clone was observed a handful of times. The chain has TRBV9 and TRBJ1-2, with 8 bases aligning to TRBD1. The junction had 13 bases not matched to a gene; V was cut back by 4 bases and J by 5 bases. This CDR3 region has 16 residues. Germline CDR1 and CDR2: SGDLS and YYNGEE. The CDR3 bases are TGTGCCAGCAGCACCCAGACAGGGGCTACCAGTTATGGCTACACCTTC. Translation: CASSTQTGATSYGYTF.

The rearrangement uses TRBV24-1 and TRBJ2-2; D call uncertain. Trimming pared 5 bases from V and 6 bases from J, leaving 24 bases between. This CDR3 is 18 amino acids long. In germline, CDR1 is KGHDR, CDR2 SFDVKD. CDR3 in amino acids: CATSGADFGRAPAGELFF. The CDR3 coding sequence is TGTGCCACCAGTGGAGCAGACTTCGGCCGTGCCCCCGCCGGGGAGCTGTTTTTT.

This chain connects TRBV11-3 to TRBJ2-1; TRBD2 is a possible D gene (6 bases). This CDR3 is built from 13 residues. V was cut by 7 bases and J by 6 bases, with 13 bases left in between. The V gene's germline CDR1 is SGHNT and CDR2 YENEEA. CDR3 sequence reads: CASTRTILNEQFF. In nucleotides, the CDR3 is TGTGCCAGCACCAGGACTATTCTCAATGAGCAGTTCTTC.

V and J are TRBV15 and TRBJ2-7, with 7 bases matching TRBD1. The CDR3 has 17 amino acids. Germline assignment: CDR1 LNHNV and CDR2 YYDKDF (reference sequence). The ends lost 3 bases at V and 3 bases at J; junction bases unmatched: 14. Written as DNA, the CDR3 is TGTGCCACCAGCAGGGGTATCGGACAGGTGAGCCTCTACGAGCAGTACTTC. This gives the protein CATSRGIGQVSLYEQYF.

V gene TRBV5-8 combines with J gene TRBJ2-7; D is undetermined. The V and J ends lost 7 bases and 0 bases respectively, with 8 bases between them. This CDR3 has 12 residues. Germline assignment: CDR1 SGHTS and CDR2 YDEGEE. The CDR3 region is CASPGNSYEQYF. In DNA form, the CDR3 reads TGTGCCAGCCCAGGCAACTCCTACGAGCAGTACTTC.

J is TRBJ2-3 and V is TRBV5-1, with 8 positions matching TRBD2. CDR3 length: 15 residues. Germline V gives CDR1 SGHRS, CDR2 YFSETQ. With 4 bases clipped from V and 1 base from J, the junction kept 5 bases outside the gene matches. The CDR3 protein is CASSPEGLGTDTQYF. As DNA, the CDR3 is TGCGCCAGCAGCCCTGAGGGACTAGGCACAGATACGCAGTATTTT.